The rows below give T cell receptor beta chains drawn from one sample of a study of cytomegalovirus exposure and HLA in healthy donors. TCRdb keeps only in-frame clones here, not all; method: immunoSEQ multiplex PCR. This table holds 90,000 to 150,000 clones, 60% to 85% found once. The sequencing sample was made of PBMCs. The receptors shown here come from a woman aged 25-40 years in good health and CMV-seropositive. Both conserved end residues are part of each CDR3. D genes are given only for firm matches. Clone size is stated in some rows and not others, as once, few, many or a class when expanded.

J	size	D	V	CDR3	DNA
TRBJ2-2	NA	TRBD1	TRBV28	CASSSGQDFTGELFF	TGTGCCAGCAGTTCGGGACAGGACTTTACCGGGGAGCTGTTTTTT
TRBJ2-7	NA	TRBD1	TRBV27	CASSYLQGDKQYF	TGTGCCAGCAGTTACTTACAGGGGGATAAGCAGTACTTC
TRBJ1-4	NA	TRBD1	TRBV30	CAWADRGRHEKLFF	TGTGCCTGGGCCGACAGGGGGCGACATGAAAAACTGTTTTTT
TRBJ2-7	NA	TRBD2	TRBV7-2	CASSPKTSGAYEQYF	TGTGCCAGCAGCCCCAAGACTAGCGGGGCCTACGAGCAGTACTTC
TRBJ2-3	NA	NA	TRBV7-2	CASAMGGLSTDTQYF	TGTGCCAGCGCAATGGGCGGGCTCAGCACAGATACGCAGTATTTT
TRBJ1-2	NA	NA	TRBV19	CASSIAERNYGYTF	TGTGCCAGTAGTATAGCTGAGCGAAACTATGGCTACACCTTC
TRBJ1-2	NA	TRBD1	TRBV6-4	CASSEGQGGYGYTF	TGTGCCAGCAGTGAAGGACAGGGAGGCTATGGCTACACCTTC
TRBJ2-3	NA	NA	TRBV2	CASSEALKTARGTDTQYF	TGTGCCAGCAGTGAAGCGCTTAAGACAGCGAGAGGCACAGATACGCAGTATTTT
TRBJ2-6	NA	NA	TRBV6-1	CASSAFGGQLSGANVLTF	TGTGCCAGCAGTGCCTTCGGGGGGCAGCTCTCTGGGGCCAACGTCCTGACTTTC
TRBJ2-2	few	NA	TRBV7-9	CSSSARKPGDTGELFF	TGTTCCAGCAGCGCTCGAAAACCCGGGGACACCGGGGAGCTGTTTTTT
TRBJ2-7	NA	NA	TRBV7-2	CASSLLAGLYEQYF	TGTGCCAGCAGCTTATTGGCAGGGCTCTACGAGCAGTACTTC
TRBJ2-7	NA	NA	TRBV7-9	CASRVGGGAYEQYF	TGTGCCAGCAGAGTGGGAGGGGGAGCGTACGAGCAGTACTTC
TRBJ1-6	NA	NA	TRBV6-1	CASRKGPPGGALHF	TGTGCCAGCAGAAAGGGGCCCCCGGGAGGAGCCCTCCACTTT
TRBJ1-6	NA	TRBD1	TRBV6-5	CASGRQTGVNSPLHF	TGTGCCAGCGGGCGTCAGACAGGGGTAAATTCACCCCTCCACTTT
TRBJ1-1	few	NA	TRBV4-2	CASSQESGDEAFF	TGTGCCAGCAGCCAAGAGTCAGGGGATGAAGCTTTCTTT
TRBJ2-6	NA	NA	TRBV28	CASSTGQTSGANVLTF	TGTGCCAGCAGTACTGGACAGACCTCTGGGGCCAACGTCCTGACTTTC